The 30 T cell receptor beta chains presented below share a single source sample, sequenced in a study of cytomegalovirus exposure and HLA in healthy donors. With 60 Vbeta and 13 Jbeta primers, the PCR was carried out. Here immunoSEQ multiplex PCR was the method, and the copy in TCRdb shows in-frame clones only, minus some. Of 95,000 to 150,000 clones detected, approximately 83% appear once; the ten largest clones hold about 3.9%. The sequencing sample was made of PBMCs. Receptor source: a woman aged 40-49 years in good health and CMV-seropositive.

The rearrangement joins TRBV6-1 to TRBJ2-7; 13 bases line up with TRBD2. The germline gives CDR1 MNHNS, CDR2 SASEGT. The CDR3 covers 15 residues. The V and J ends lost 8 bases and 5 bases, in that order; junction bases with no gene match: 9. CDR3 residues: CASRQHGLAGDEQYF. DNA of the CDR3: TGTGCCAGCCGACAACACGGACTAGCGGGAGACGAGCAGTACTTC.

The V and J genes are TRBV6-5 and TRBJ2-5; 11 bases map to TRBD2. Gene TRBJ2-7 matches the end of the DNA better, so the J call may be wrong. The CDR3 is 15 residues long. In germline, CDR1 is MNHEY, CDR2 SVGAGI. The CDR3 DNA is TGTGCCAGCAGCTTAGCGGGAGGGTACTCCTACGAGCAGTACTTC. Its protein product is CASSLAGGYSYEQYF.

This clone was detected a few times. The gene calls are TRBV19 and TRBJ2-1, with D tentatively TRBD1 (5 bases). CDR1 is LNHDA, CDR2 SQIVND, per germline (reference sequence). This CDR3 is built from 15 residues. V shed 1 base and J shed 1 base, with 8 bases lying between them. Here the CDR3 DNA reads TGTGCCAGTAGTATAGGGAGACAGTCCTACAATGAGCAGTTCTTC. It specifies CASSIGRQSYNEQFF.

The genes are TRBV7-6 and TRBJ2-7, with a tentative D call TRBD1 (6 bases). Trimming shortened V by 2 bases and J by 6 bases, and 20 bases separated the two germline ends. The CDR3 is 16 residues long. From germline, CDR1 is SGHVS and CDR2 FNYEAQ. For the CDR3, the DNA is TGTGCCAGCAGCTTATCTCCCACGGGACACTCTCGCGAGCAGTACTTC. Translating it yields CASSLSPTGHSREQYF.

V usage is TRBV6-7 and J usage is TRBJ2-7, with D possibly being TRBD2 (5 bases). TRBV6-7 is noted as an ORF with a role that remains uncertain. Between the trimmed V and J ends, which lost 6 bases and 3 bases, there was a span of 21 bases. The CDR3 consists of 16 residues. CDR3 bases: TGTGCCAGCAGCCTTCATAGGGTGAGGGTAAACTACGAGCAGTACTTC. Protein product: CASSLHRVRVNYEQYF.

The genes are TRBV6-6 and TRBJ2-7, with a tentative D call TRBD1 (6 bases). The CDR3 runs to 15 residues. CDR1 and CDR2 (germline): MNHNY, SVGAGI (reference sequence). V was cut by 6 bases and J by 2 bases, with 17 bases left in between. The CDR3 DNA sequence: TGTGCCAGCAGGTTAGACAGGAATACACCCTACGAGCAGTACTTC. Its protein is CASRLDRNTPYEQYF.

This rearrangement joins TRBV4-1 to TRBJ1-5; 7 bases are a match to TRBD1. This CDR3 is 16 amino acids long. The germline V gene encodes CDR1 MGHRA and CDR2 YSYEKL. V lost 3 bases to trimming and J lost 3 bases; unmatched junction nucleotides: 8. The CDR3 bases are TGCGCCAGCAGCCAGCCCCTGACAGGGAACAATCAGCCCCAGCATTTT. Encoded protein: CASSQPLTGNNQPQHF.

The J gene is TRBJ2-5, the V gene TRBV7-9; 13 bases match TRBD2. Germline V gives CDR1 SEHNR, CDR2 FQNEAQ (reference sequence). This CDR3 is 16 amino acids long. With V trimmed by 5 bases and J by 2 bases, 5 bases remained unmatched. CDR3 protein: CASSLGLAGTQETQYF. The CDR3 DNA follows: TGTGCCAGCAGCCTGGGACTAGCGGGGACTCAAGAGACCCAGTACTTC. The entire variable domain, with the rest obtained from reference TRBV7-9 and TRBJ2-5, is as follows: DTGVSQNPRHKITKRGQNVTFRCDPISEHNRLYWYRQTLGQGPEFLTYFQNEAQLEKSRLLSDRFSAERPKGSFSTLEIQRTEQGDSAMYLCASSLGLAGTQETQYFGPGTRLLVL.

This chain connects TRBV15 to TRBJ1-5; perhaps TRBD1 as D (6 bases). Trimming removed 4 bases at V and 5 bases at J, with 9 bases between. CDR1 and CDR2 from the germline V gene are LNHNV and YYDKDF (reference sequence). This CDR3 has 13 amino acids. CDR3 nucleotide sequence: TGTGCCACCAGCAAGGACAGAGATCAGCCCCAGCATTTT. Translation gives CATSKDRDQPQHF.

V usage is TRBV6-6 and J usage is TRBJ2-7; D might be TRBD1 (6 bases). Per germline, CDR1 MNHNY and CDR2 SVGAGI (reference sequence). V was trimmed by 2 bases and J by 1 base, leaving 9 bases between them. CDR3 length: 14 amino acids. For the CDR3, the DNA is TGTGCCAGCAGTTACCCGGACAGATCCTACGAGCAGTACTTC. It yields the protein CASSYPDRSYEQYF.

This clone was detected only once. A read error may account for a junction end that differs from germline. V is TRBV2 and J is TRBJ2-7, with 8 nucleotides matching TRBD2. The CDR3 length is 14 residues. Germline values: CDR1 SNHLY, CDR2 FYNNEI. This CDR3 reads CASREVGGGYEQYF. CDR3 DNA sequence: TGTGCCAGCAGGGAAGTGGGCGGGGGGTACGAGCAGTACTTC. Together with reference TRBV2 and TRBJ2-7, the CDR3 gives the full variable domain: EPEVTQTPSHQVTQMGQEVILRCVPISNHLYFYWYRQILGQKVEFLVSFYNNEISEKSEIFDDQFSVERPDGSNFTLKIRSTKLEDSAMYFCASREVGGGYEQYFGPGTRLTVT.

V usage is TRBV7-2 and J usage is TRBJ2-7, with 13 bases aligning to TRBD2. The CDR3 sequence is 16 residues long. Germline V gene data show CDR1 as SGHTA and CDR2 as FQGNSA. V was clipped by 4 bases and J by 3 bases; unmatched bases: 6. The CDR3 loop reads CASSWAGTSGIYEQYF. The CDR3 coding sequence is TGTGCCAGCAGCTGGGCCGGGACTAGCGGGATCTACGAGCAGTACTTC.

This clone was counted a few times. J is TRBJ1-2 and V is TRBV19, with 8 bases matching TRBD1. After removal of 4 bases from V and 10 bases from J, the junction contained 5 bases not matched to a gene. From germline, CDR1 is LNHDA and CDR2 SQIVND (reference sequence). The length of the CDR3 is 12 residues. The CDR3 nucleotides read TGTGCCAGTAGTACCAGGGACAGGACCTACACCTTC. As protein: CASSTRDRTYTF.

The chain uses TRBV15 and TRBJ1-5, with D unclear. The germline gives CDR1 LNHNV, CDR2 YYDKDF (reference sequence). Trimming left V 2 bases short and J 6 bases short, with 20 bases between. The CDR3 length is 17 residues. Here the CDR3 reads CATSRISQQPGSQPQHF. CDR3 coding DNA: TGTGCCACCAGCAGAATTAGCCAACAACCGGGAAGTCAGCCCCAGCATTTT.

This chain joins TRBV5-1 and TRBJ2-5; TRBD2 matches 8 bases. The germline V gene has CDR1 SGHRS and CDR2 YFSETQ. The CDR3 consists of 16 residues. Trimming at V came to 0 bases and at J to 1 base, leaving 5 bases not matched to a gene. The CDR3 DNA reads TGCGCCAGCAGCTTGGTGATAGCGGGACCCCAAGAGACCCAGTACTTC. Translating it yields CASSLVIAGPQETQYF.

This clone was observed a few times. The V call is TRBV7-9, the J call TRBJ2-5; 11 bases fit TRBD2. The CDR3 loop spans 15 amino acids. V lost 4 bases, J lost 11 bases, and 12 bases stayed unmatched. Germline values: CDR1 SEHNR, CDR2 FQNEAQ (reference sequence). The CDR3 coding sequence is TGTGCCAGCAGCTGGATAGCGGGAGGGCCGGAAGAGCAGTACTTC. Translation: CASSWIAGGPEEQYF.

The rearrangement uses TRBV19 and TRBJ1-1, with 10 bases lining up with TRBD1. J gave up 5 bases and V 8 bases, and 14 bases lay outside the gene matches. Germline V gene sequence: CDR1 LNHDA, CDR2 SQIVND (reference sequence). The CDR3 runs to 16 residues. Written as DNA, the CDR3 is TGTGCCAGTCAACGACAGGGGGCGATTGTGGGGACTGAAGCTTTCTTT. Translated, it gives CASQRQGAIVGTEAFF.

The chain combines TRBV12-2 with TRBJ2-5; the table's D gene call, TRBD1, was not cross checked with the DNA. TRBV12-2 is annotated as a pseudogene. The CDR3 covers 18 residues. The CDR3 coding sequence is TGTGCAAGTCGCTTAACTGAATTAACAGTGGCTCTTCAAGAGACCCAGTACTTC. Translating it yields CASRLTELTVALQETQYF.

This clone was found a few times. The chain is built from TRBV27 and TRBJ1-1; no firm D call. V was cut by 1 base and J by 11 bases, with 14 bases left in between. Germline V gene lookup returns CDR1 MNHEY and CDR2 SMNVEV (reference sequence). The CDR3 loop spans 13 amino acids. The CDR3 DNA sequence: TGTGCCAGCAGTTTATATCGGGATACCGTGGCTTTCTTT. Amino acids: CASSLYRDTVAFF.

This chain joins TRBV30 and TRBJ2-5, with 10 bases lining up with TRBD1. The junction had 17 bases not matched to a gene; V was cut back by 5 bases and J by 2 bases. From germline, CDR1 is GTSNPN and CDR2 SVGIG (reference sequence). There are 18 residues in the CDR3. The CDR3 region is CAWVPETGTGDRQETQYF. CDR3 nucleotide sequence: TGTGCCTGGGTCCCCGAAACCGGGACAGGGGACCGGCAAGAGACCCAGTACTTC.

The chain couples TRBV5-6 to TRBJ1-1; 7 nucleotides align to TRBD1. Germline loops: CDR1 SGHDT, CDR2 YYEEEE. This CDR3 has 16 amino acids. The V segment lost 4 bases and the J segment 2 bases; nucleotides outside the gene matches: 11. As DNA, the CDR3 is TGTGCCAGCAGCCCCACGGGACAGCTCTCTAACACTGAAGCTTTCTTT. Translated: CASSPTGQLSNTEAFF.

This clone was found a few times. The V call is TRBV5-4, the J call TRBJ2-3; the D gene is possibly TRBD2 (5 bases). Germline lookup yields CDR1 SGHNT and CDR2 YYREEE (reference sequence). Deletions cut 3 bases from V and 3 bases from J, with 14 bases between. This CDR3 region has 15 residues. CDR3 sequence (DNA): TGTGCCAGCAGCTCACCCGGGATAACGACAGATACGCAGTATTTT. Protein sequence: CASSSPGITTDTQYF.

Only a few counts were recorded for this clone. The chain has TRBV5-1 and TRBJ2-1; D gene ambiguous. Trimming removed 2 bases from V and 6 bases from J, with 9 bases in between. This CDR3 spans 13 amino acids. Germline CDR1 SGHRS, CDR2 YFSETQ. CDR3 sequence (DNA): TGCGCCAGCAGCTTTGATAGTTTCAATGAGCAGTTCTTC. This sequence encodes CASSFDSFNEQFF.

CDR3 DNA sequence: TGTGCCAGCAAGGGAGGAGGCTACAATGAGCAGTTCTTC. Its protein product is CASKGGGYNEQFF. The rearrangement uses TRBV6-5 and TRBJ2-1, with D tentatively TRBD2 (6 bases). The V and J ends lost 7 bases and 3 bases respectively, with 10 bases between them. Germline V gene data show CDR1 as MNHEY and CDR2 as SVGAGI. This CDR3 comprises 13 residues.

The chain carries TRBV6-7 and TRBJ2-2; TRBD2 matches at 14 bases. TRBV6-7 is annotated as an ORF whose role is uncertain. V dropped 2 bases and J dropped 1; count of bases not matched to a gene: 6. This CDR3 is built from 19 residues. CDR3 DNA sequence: TGTGCCAGCAGTTACCGGGGACTAGCGGGAGTCTTGAACACCGGGGAGCTGTTTTTT. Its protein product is CASSYRGLAGVLNTGELFF.

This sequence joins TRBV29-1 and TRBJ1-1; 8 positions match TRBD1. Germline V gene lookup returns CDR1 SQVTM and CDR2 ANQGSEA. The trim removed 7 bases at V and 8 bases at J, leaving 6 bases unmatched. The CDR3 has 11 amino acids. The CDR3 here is CSASGGGEAFF. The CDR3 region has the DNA TGCAGCGCGTCAGGGGGCGGGGAAGCTTTCTTT.

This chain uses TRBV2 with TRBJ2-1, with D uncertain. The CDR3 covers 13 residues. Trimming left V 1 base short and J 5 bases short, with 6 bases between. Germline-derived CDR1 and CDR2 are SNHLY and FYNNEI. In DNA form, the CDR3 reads TGTGCCAGCAGTGAAGGGCCCAACAATGAGCAGTTCTTC. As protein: CASSEGPNNEQFF.

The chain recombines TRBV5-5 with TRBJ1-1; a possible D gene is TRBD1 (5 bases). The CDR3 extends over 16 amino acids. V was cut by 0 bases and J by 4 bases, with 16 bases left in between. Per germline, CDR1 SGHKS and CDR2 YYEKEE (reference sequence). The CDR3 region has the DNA TGTGCCAGCAGCTTGGTGGCAGGGTCTAGCGTCACTGAAGCTTTCTTT. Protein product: CASSLVAGSSVTEAFF.

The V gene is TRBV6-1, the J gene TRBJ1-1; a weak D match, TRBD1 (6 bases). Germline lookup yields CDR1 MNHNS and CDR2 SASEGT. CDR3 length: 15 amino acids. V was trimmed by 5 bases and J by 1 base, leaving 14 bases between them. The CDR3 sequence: CASSFSGTPNTEAFF. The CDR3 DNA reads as TGTGCCAGCAGTTTTTCCGGGACACCGAACACTGAAGCTTTCTTT.

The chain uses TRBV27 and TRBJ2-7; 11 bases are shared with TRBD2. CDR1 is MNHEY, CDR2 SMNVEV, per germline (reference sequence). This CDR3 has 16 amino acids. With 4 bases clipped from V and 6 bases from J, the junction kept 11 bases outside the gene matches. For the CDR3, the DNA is TGTGCCAGCAGTTCTTTAGCGGGAGGGCCTGCCCGCGAGCAGTACTTC. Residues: CASSSLAGGPAREQYF.